These 24 T cell receptor beta chains originate from one sample sequenced in a study of blood T cell repertoires in COVID-19. Using immunoSEQ multiplex PCR, the repertoire was profiled, and TCRdb retains in-frame clones only, with some absent. Counted here are some 500,000 clones, 88% occurring once; the ten biggest clones make up less than 2%. The source material was PBMCs or T cells enriched from blood (not recorded which). The receptor source for this set is a woman aged 35 to 49 who had recovered from COVID-19.

The chain is built from TRBV13 and TRBJ2-7; 10 bases map to TRBD1. The V and J ends lost 0 bases and 3 bases, in that order; junction bases with no gene match: 2. The length of the CDR3 is 15 residues. Looked up from germline, CDR1 is PRHDT and CDR2 is FYEKMQ (reference sequence). The CDR3 DNA reads TGTGCCAGCAGCTTAGGAGGGACAGGGGACTACGAGCAGTACTTC. Translating it yields CASSLGGTGDYEQYF.

This clone showed up just once. The rearrangement uses TRBV5-1 and TRBJ2-1; 8 positions match TRBD2. V shed 1 base, J shed 9 bases, and the junction held 9 bases outside the gene matches. Per germline, CDR1 SGHRS and CDR2 YFSETQ. This CDR3 region has 15 residues. The CDR3 nucleotides read TGCGCCAGCAGCTTGCTGCGGGAGGAGGGTGGTGAGCAGTTCTTC. It specifies CASSLLREEGGEQFF.

This rearrangement joins TRBV3-1 (or the pseudogene TRBV3-2) to TRBJ1-1, with a tentative D call TRBD1 (5 bases). Trimming shortened V by 0 bases and J by 6 bases, and 8 bases separated the two germline ends. CDR1 is LGHDT, CDR2 YNNKEL, per germline (reference sequence). The CDR3 sequence is 13 residues long. This CDR3 reads CASSQDLQAEAFF. CDR3 nucleotide sequence: TGTGCCAGCAGCCAAGATCTACAGGCTGAAGCTTTCTTT.

The gene calls are TRBV5-1 and TRBJ1-1; unclear D gene. Trimming stripped 3 bases from V and 3 bases from J, with 9 bases between. The germline CDR1 and CDR2 sequences are SGHRS and YFSETQ. The CDR3 sequence is 13 residues long. CDR3 nucleotides: TGCGCCAGCAGCTCGACCGGGTACACTGAAGCTTTCTTT. Residues: CASSSTGYTEAFF.

This chain connects TRBV11-3 to TRBJ2-2; 9 bases agree with TRBD2. V lost 10 bases, J lost 3 bases, and 18 bases stayed unmatched. Germline CDR1 is SGHNT and CDR2 is YENEEA. There are 18 residues in the CDR3. The CDR3 nucleotides read TGTGCCACCACGGGCGGTAGGGCTAGCGGGATGTACACCGGGGAGCTGTTTTTT. Translating gives CATTGGRASGMYTGELFF.

The V call is TRBV11-3, the J call TRBJ2-7; 9 bases agree with TRBD2. The CDR3 runs 15 residues. V lost 5 bases to trimming and J lost 6 bases; unmatched junction nucleotides: 11. Germline V gene data show CDR1 as SGHNT and CDR2 as YENEEA. The CDR3 loop reads CASSTQGTSRVEQYF. In DNA form, the CDR3 reads TGTGCCAGCAGCACCCAGGGGACTAGCCGCGTCGAGCAGTACTTC.

The chain has TRBV7-8 and TRBJ2-1, with 9 nucleotides matching TRBD2. CDR3 size: 15 residues. Germline CDR1 and CDR2: SGHVS and FQNEAQ. Losses at the gene ends were 1 base for V and 9 bases for J; bases not matched to a gene: 7. CDR3 in amino acids: CASSLEIAGVVEQFF. The DNA for the CDR3 is TGTGCCAGCAGCTTAGAAATAGCGGGAGTTGTTGAGCAGTTCTTC.

This chain joins TRBV6-2 or TRBV6-3 and TRBJ2-5; TRBD2 is a possible D gene (6 bases). V was pared by 4 bases and J by 5 bases, with 14 bases between. The CDR3 loop spans 14 amino acids. Per the germline V gene, CDR1 is MNHEY and CDR2 is SVGEGT. The CDR3 nucleotides are TGTGCCAGCAGTTCGACTAGAAGGGCGGAGACCCAGTACTTC. Translation gives CASSSTRRAETQYF.

The chain recombines TRBV7-8 with TRBJ1-4; unclear D gene. The V end lost 1 base, the J end lost 1 base, and 13 bases lay between the germline ends. The germline V gene has CDR1 SGHVS and CDR2 FQNEAQ. There are 17 residues in the CDR3. The CDR3 nucleotides are TGTGCCAGCAGCTTAGTTACGCGGTTAGAAACTAATGAAAAACTGTTTTTT. Residues: CASSLVTRLETNEKLFF.

The chain has TRBV19 and TRBJ1-1; the D gene is possibly TRBD1 (5 bases). CDR1 and CDR2 from the germline V gene are LNHDA and SQIVND (reference sequence). The CDR3 sequence is 13 residues long. Trimming removed 4 bases at V and 4 bases at J, with 10 bases between. The CDR3: CASSKQEITEAFF. Written as DNA, the CDR3 is TGTGCCAGTAGTAAACAGGAGATCACTGAAGCTTTCTTT.

CDR3 coding DNA: TGCAGTGCTGAGGACTACAATGAGCAGTTCTTC. It translates to CSAEDYNEQFF. The chain links TRBV20-1 to TRBJ2-1, with D uncertain. Germline lookup yields CDR1 DFQATT and CDR2 SNEGSKA (reference sequence). CDR3 size: 11 residues. Trimming left V 5 bases short and J 3 bases short, with 5 bases between.

V gene TRBV18 combines with J gene TRBJ1-1; maybe TRBD1 (5 bases). The CDR3 has 14 amino acids. Germline CDR1 reads KGHSH; CDR2 reads LQKENI. V shed 0 bases and J shed 4 bases, with 9 bases lying between them. Here the CDR3 reads CASSPPGEGTEAFF. Here the CDR3 DNA reads TGTGCCAGCTCACCACCAGGGGAGGGCACTGAAGCTTTCTTT.

This clone was counted once. The rearrangement joins TRBV28 to TRBJ1-5, with unresolved D. The CDR3 totals 15 residues. Germline assignment: CDR1 MDHEN and CDR2 SYDVKM. Trimming left V 3 bases short and J 3 bases short, with 12 bases between. This CDR3 reads CASSFLRGTNQPQHF. CDR3 nucleotide sequence: TGTGCCAGCAGTTTTCTACGGGGAACCAATCAGCCCCAGCATTTT.

The V gene is TRBV3-1 (or the pseudogene TRBV3-2), the J gene TRBJ1-5; possibly TRBD1 for D (5 bases). CDR3 length: 15 residues. The germline V gene encodes CDR1 LGHDT and CDR2 YNNKEL (reference sequence). Trimming cost V 5 bases and J 4 bases, with 15 bases left between them. This CDR3 is CASSDQPGGNQPQHF. The CDR3 region has the DNA TGTGCCAGCAGCGACCAACCGGGGGGGAATCAGCCCCAGCATTTT.

The chain combines TRBV12-3 or TRBV12-4 with TRBJ1-2; 9 bases map to TRBD1. The V and J ends lost 5 bases and 8 bases, in that order; junction bases with no gene match: 6. The CDR3 totals 13 residues. The CDR3 nucleotides are TGTGCCAGCAGTCCTACAGGGGGCCACGGCTACACCTTC. Its protein product is CASSPTGGHGYTF.

J is TRBJ1-5 and V is TRBV18; perhaps TRBD1 as D (5 bases). V was trimmed by 5 bases and J by 3 bases, leaving 11 bases between them. CDR1 is KGHSH, CDR2 LQKENI, per germline. The CDR3 length is 14 residues. CDR3 sequence reads: CASSGGGFNQPQHF. CDR3 in DNA: TGTGCCAGCTCAGGGGGGGGGTTCAATCAGCCCCAGCATTTT.

This clone was seen more than once but under ten times. The chain is built from TRBV6-1 and TRBJ2-7, with 10 positions matching TRBD1. This CDR3 comprises 14 residues. The germline V gene encodes CDR1 MNHNS and CDR2 SASEGT. The V and J ends lost 1 base and 6 bases, in that order; junction bases with no gene match: 3. The CDR3 sequence: CASSEGTGGSEQYF. DNA of the CDR3: TGTGCCAGCAGTGAAGGGACAGGGGGATCCGAGCAGTACTTC.

Here the CDR3 DNA reads TGTGCCAGCAGCGACATCTCCTACGAGCAGTACTTC. Residues: CASSDISYEQYF. The chain joins TRBV12-3 or TRBV12-4 to TRBJ2-7, with unresolved D. The CDR3 is 12 residues long. V lost 6 bases to trimming and J lost 0 bases, with 6 bases between them.

The rearrangement joins TRBV6-5 to TRBJ2-7, with D perhaps TRBD1 (6 bases). V was shortened by 10 bases and J by 0 bases, with 13 bases between the two germline ends. This CDR3 has 13 amino acids. From germline, CDR1 is MNHEY and CDR2 SVGAGI. The CDR3 loop reads CATTGTPSYEQYF. CDR3 nucleotide sequence: TGTGCCACCACCGGGACACCCTCCTACGAGCAGTACTTC.

The chain is built from TRBV11-3 and TRBJ1-1; D gene ambiguous. This CDR3 is 14 amino acids long. Germline V gene lookup returns CDR1 SGHNT and CDR2 YENEEA. With 0 bases removed from V and 6 bases from J, the gap between germline ends came to 11 bases. The CDR3 DNA sequence: TGTGCCAGCAGCTTAGACCCTACCTGGTCTGAAGCTTTCTTT. Amino acids: CASSLDPTWSEAFF.

This clone has just one count. Other DNA sequences of this sample code for an identical CDR3. The gene calls are TRBV7-2 and TRBJ2-7; no reliable D call. Trimming removed 4 bases at V and 4 bases at J, with 5 bases between. The CDR3 is made up of 11 amino acids. Germline CDR1 SGHTA, CDR2 FQGNSA. As DNA, the CDR3 is TGTGCCAGCAGCTCCCTATACGAGCAGTACTTC. Its protein product is CASSSLYEQYF.

The chain couples TRBV10-3 to TRBJ1-1, with D possibly TRBD1 on 6 matching bases. This CDR3 comprises 16 residues. Germline CDR1 and CDR2: ENHRY and SYGVKD. Trimming removed 2 bases at V and 2 bases at J, with 15 bases between. This CDR3 is CAISERGQKVNTEAFF. As DNA, the CDR3 is TGTGCCATCAGTGAGAGGGGACAAAAGGTCAACACTGAAGCTTTCTTT.

This clone occurred once. The chain links TRBV18 to TRBJ1-1, with TRBD1 matching over 9 bases. CDR1 is KGHSH and CDR2 is LQKENI in the germline V gene. The J segment lost 4 bases and the V segment lost 4 bases, leaving 10 bases of the junction unmatched. This CDR3 has 16 amino acids. CDR3 nucleotide sequence: TGTGCCAGCTCACGAACTTGGACAGGGGAGGGCACTGAAGCTTTCTTT. Residues: CASSRTWTGEGTEAFF.

The sample holds one count of this clone. Written as DNA, the CDR3 is TGCGCCAGCAGCAACGACAGATATGGCTACACCTTC. Amino acids: CASSNDRYGYTF. The chain uses TRBV10-1 and TRBJ1-2, with D possibly TRBD1 on 5 matching bases. This CDR3 spans 12 amino acids. Trimming shortened V by 6 bases and J by 5 bases, and 10 bases separated the two germline ends. Germline V CDR1 and CDR2: WNHNN, SYGVQD (reference sequence).